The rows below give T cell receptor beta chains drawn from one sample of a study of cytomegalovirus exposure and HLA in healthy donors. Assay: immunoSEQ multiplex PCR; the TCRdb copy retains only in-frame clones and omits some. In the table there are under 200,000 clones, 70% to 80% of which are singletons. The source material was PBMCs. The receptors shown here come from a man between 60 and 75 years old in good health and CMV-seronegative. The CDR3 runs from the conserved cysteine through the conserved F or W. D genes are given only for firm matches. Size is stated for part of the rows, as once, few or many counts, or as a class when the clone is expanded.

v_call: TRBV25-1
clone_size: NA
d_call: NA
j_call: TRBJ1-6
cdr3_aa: CASSEPGGTGNSPLHF
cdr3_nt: TGTGCCAGCAGTGAACCCGGGGGGACGGGAAATTCACCCCTCCACTTT

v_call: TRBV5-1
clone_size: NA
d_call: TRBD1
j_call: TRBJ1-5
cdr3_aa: CASSFGTGGQPQHF
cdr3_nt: TGCGCCAGCAGCTTCGGGACAGGGGGTCAGCCCCAGCATTTT

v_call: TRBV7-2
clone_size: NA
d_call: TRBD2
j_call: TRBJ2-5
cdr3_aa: CASSLSSQLAGGPGKTQYF
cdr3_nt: TGTGCCAGCAGCTTATCAAGCCAACTAGCGGGAGGGCCTGGGAAGACCCAGTACTTC

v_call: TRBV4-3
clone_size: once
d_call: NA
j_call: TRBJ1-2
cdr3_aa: CASSQGGGGNYGYTF
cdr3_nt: TGCGCCAGCAGCCAAGGCGGCGGCGGGAACTATGGCTACACCTTC

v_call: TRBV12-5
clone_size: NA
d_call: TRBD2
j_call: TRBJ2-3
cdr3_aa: CASGLALLAGGTDTQYF
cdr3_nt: TGTGCTAGTGGTTTGGCCTTACTAGCGGGGGGCACAGATACGCAGTATTTT

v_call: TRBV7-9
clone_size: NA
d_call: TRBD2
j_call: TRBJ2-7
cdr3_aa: CASSLRRLADTYEQYF
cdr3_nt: TGTGCCAGCAGCTTAAGGCGACTAGCGGATACCTACGAGCAGTACTTC

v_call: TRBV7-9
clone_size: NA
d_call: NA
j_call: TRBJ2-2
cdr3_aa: CASSPRGNTGELFF
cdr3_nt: TGTGCCAGCAGCCCCCGGGGAAACACCGGGGAGCTGTTTTTT

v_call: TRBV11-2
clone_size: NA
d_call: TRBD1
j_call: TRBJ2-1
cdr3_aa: CASSLAGQEYNEQFF
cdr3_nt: TGTGCCAGCAGCTTAGCTGGACAGGAGTACAATGAGCAGTTCTTC

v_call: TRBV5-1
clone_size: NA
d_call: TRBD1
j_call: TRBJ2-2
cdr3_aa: CASSLVGGTWDRVPGELFF
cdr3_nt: TGCGCCAGCAGCTTGGTCGGCGGGACCTGGGACAGGGTGCCCGGGGAGCTGTTTTTT

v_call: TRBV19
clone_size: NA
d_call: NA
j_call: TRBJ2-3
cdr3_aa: CASSATGKADTQYF
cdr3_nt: TGTGCCAGTAGTGCAACCGGGAAGGCCGATACGCAGTATTTT

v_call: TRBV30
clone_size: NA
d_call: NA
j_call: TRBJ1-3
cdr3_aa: CAWNRAAGNTIYF
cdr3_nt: TGTGCCTGGAACAGGGCGGCTGGAAACACCATATATTTT

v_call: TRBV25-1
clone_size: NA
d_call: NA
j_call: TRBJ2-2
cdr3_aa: CASSATDRGGGTGELFF
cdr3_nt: TGTGCCAGCAGTGCAACCGACAGGGGAGGGGGCACCGGGGAGCTGTTTTTT

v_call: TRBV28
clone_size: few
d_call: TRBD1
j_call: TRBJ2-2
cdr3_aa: CASTLGTGEWTGELFF
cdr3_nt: TGTGCCAGCACGCTCGGGACAGGGGAATGGACCGGGGAGCTGTTTTTT

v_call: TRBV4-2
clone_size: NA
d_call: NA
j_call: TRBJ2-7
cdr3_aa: CASSQDGQGRTYEQYF
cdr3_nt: TGTGCCAGCAGCCAAGATGGACAAGGGAGGACCTACGAGCAGTACTTC

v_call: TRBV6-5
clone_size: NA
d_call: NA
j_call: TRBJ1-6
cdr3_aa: CASSSGSGYNSPLNF
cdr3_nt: TGTGCCAGCAGTTCGGGGTCGGGCTATAATTCACCCCTCAACTTT

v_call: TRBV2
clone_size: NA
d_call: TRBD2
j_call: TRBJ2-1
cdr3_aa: CASSGQRGRGEQFF
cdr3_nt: TGTGCCAGCAGTGGCCAGCGGGGGCGGGGTGAGCAGTTCTTC

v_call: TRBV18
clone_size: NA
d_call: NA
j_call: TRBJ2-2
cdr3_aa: CASSASMEGRTGELFF
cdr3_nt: TGTGCCAGCTCAGCCTCGATGGAGGGGCGGACCGGGGAGCTGTTTTTT

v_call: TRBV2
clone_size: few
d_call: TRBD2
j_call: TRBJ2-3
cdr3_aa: CASLPISGTRFADTQYF
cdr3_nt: TGTGCCAGCCTACCGATATCCGGGACTAGGTTTGCAGATACGCAGTATTTT

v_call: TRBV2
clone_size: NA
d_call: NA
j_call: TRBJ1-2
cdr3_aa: CASPVYSPNYGYTF
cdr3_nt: TGTGCCAGCCCCGTATACTCTCCTAACTATGGCTACACCTTC

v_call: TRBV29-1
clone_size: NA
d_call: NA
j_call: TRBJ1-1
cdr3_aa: CSVAGVGKLAFF
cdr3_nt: TGCAGCGTTGCCGGAGTAGGAAAACTGGCTTTCTTT

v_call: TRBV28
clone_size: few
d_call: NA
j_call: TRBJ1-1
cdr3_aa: CASSSQGNTEAFF
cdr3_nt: TGTGCCAGCAGTTCACAGGGGAACACTGAAGCTTTCTTT

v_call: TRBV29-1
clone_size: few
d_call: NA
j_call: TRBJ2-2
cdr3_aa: CSVGTPNTGELFF
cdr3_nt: TGCAGCGTTGGGACACCTAACACCGGGGAGCTGTTTTTT

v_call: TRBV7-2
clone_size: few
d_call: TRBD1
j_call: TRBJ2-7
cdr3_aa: CASRPTGGGLGEQYF
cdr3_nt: TGTGCCAGCAGACCCACAGGGGGCGGTCTAGGCGAGCAGTACTTC

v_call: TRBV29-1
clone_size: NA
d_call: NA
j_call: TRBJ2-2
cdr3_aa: CSVYTGSKSTGELFF
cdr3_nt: TGCAGCGTTTACACAGGGTCGAAGTCGACCGGGGAGCTGTTTTTT

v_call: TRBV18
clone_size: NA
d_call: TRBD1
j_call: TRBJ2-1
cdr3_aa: CASSKGALKDEQFF
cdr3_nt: TGTGCCAGCTCCAAGGGGGCGCTCAAGGATGAGCAGTTCTTC

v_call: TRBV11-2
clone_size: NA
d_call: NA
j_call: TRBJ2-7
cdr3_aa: CASSPGGSYEQYF
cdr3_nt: TGTGCCAGCAGCCCCGGAGGGTCCTACGAGCAGTACTTC

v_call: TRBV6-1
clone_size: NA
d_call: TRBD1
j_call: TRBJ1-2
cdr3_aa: CASSQGVSGTGGPLGGYTF
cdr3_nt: TGTGCCAGCAGTCAAGGAGTATCCGGGACAGGGGGTCCCCTGGGAGGCTACACCTTC

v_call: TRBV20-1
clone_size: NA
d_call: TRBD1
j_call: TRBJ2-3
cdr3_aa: CSAAGTGGYF
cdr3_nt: TGCAGTGCCGCCGGGACAGGGGGGTATTTT

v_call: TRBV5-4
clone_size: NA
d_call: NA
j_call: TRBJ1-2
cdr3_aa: CASSLSAGLGPGYTF
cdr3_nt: TGTGCCAGCAGCTTGTCGGCAGGGCTGGGGCCCGGCTACACCTTC

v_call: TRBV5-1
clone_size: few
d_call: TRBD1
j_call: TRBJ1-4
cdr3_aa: CASSLARDSEKLFF
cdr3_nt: TGCGCCAGCAGCTTGGCCCGGGACAGTGAAAAACTGTTTTTT

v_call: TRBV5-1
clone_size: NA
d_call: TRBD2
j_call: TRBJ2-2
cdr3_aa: CASSLSGSWTGELFF
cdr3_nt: TGCGCCAGCAGCTTGAGCGGGAGTTGGACCGGGGAGCTGTTTTTT

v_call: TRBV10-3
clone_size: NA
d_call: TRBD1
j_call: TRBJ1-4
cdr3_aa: CAISESLGQGSSNEKLFF
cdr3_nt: TGTGCCATCAGTGAGTCATTGGGACAGGGGTCTTCTAATGAAAAACTGTTTTTT

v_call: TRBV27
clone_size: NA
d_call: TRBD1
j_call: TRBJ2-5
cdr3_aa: CASSSPGQAKRETQYF
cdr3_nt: TGTGCCAGCAGTTCTCCGGGACAGGCAAAGAGGGAGACCCAGTACTTC

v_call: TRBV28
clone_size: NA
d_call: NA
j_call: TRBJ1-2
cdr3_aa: CASSPTGSPYGYTF
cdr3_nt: TGTGCCAGCAGTCCTACAGGTTCCCCCTATGGCTACACCTTC

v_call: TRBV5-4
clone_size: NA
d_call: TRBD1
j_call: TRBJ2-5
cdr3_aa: CASTQGGGQGVQETQYF
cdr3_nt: TGTGCCAGCACCCAAGGGGGCGGACAGGGAGTTCAAGAGACCCAGTACTTC

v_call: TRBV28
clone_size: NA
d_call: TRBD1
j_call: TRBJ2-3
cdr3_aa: CASSLSGQGAFGNTQYF
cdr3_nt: TGTGCCAGCAGTTTAAGTGGACAGGGGGCATTCGGTAATACGCAGTATTTT

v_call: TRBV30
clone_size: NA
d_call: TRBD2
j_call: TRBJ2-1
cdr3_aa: CAWRERSGRSYNEQFF
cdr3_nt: TGTGCCTGGAGAGAAAGAAGCGGGAGGTCCTACAATGAGCAGTTCTTC

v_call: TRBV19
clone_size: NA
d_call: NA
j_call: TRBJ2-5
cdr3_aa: CASSPHSPRGIGQETQYF
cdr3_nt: TGTGCCAGTAGTCCCCACTCCCCCAGGGGAATTGGCCAAGAGACCCAGTACTTC

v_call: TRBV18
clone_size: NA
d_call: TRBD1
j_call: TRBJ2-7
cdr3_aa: CASSPRQGAYEQYF
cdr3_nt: TGTGCCAGCTCACCACGACAGGGAGCCTACGAGCAGTACTTC

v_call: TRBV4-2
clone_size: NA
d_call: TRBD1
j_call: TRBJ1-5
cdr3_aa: CASSQSTGSSNQPQNF
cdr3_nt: TGTGCCAGCAGCCAGTCGACAGGGAGTAGCAATCAGCCCCAGAATTTT